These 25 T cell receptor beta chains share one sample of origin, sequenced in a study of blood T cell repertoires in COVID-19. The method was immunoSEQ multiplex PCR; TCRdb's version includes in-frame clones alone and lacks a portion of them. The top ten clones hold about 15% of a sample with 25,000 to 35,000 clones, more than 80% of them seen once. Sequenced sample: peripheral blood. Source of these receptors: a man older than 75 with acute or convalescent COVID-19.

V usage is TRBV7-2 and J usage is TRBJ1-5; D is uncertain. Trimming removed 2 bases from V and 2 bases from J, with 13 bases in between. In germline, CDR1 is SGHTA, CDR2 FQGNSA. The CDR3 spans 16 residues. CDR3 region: CASSLPQGQGNQPQHF. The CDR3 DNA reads TGTGCCAGCAGCTTACCTCAAGGTCAGGGCAATCAGCCCCAGCATTTT. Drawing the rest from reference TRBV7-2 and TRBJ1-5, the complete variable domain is GAGVSQSPSNKVTEKGKDVELRCDPISGHTALYWYRQSLGQGLEFLIYFQGNSAPDKSGLPSDRFSAERTGGSVSTLTIQRTQQEDSAVYLCASSLPQGQGNQPQHFGDGTRLSIL.

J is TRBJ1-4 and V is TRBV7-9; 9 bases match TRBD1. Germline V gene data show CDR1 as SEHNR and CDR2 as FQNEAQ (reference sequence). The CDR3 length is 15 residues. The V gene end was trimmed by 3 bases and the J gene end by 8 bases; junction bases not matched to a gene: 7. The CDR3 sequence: CASSLGTGPYEKLFF. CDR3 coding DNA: TGTGCCAGCAGCTTGGGGACAGGGCCTTACGAAAAACTGTTTTTT. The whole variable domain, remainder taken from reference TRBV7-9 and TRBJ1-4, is DTGVSQNPRHKITKRGQNVTFRCDPISEHNRLYWYRQTLGQGPEFLTYFQNEAQLEKSRLLSDRFSAERPKGSFSTLEIQRTEQGDSAMYLCASSLGTGPYEKLFFGSGTQLSVL.

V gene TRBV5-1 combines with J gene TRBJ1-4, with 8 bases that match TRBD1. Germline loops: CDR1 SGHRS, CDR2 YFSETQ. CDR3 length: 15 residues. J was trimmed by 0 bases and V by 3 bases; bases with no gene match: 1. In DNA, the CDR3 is TGCGCCAGCAGCTCGGACAGGGCAACTAATGAAAAACTGTTTTTT. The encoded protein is CASSSDRATNEKLFF. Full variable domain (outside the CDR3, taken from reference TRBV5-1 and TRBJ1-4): KAGVTQTPRYLIKTRGQQVTLSCSPISGHRSVSWYQQTPGQGLQFLFEYFSETQRNKGNFPGRFSGRQFSNSRSEMNVSTLELGDSALYLCASSSDRATNEKLFFGSGTQLSVL.

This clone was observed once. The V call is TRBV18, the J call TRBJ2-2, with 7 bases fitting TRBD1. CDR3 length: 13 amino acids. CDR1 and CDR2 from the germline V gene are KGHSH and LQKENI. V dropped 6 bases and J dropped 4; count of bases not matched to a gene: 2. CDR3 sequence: CASSWDSTGELFF. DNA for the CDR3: TGTGCCAGCTCTTGGGACAGCACCGGGGAGCTGTTTTTT.

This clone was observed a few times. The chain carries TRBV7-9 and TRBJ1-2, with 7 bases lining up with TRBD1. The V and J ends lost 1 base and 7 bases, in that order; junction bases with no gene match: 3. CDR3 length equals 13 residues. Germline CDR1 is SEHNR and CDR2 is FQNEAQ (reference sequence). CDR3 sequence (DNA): TGTGCCAGCAGCTTAGATGCAGGGGGTGGCTACACCTTC. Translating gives CASSLDAGGGYTF.

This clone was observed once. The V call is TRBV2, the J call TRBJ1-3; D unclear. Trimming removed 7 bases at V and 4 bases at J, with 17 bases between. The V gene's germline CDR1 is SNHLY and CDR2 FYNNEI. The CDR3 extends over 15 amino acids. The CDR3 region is CASTEERVLGNTIYF. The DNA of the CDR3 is TGTGCCAGCACCGAAGAGAGAGTGTTGGGAAACACCATATATTTT.

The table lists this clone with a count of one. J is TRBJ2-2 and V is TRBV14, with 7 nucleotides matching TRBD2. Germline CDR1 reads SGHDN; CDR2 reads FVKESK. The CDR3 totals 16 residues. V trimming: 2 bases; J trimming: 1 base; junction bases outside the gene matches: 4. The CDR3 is CASSQSGTRNTGELFF. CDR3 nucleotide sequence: TGTGCCAGCAGCCAAAGCGGGACCCGGAACACCGGGGAGCTGTTTTTT. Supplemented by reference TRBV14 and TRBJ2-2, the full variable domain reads EAGVTQFPSHSVIEKGQTVTLRCDPISGHDNLYWYRRVMGKEIKFLLHFVKESKQDESGMPNNRFLAERTGGTYSTLKVQPAELEDSGVYFCASSQSGTRNTGELFFGEGSRLTVL.

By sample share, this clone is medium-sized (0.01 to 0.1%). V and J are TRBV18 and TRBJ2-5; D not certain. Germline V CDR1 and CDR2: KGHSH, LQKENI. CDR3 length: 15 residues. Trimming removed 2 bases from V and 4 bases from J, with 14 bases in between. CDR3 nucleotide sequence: TGTGCCAGCTCACCAATATGGGCCGCTACAGAGACCCAGTACTTC. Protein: CASSPIWAATETQYF.

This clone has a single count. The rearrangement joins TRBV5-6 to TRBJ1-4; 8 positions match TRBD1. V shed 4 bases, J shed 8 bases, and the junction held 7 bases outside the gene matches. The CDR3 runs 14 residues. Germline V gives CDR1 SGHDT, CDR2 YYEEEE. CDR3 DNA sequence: TGTGCCAGCAGCCGGCGGACAGGGTGGGAAAAACTGTTTTTT. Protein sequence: CASSRRTGWEKLFF.

CDR3 sequence reads: CASSGAGRGDSYEQYF. The CDR3 nucleotides are TGTGCCAGCAGTGGGGCGGGCAGGGGTGACTCCTACGAGCAGTACTTC. V is TRBV2 and J is TRBJ2-7, with TRBD1 as a possible D gene (6 bases). V lost 4 bases and J lost 0, with 16 bases in between. Looked up from germline, CDR1 is SNHLY and CDR2 is FYNNEI. The CDR3 totals 16 residues.

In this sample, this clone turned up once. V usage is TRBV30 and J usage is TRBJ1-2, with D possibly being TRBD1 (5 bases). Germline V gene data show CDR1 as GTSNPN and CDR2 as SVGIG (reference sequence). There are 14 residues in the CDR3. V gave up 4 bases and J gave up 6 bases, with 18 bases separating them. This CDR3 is CAWTGHGGINGYTF. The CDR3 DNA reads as TGTGCCTGGACGGGGCACGGGGGGATCAATGGCTACACCTTC.

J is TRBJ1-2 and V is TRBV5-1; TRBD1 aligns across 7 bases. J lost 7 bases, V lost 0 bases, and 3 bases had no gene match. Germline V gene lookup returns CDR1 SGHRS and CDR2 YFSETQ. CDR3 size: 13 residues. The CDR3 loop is CASSLEQGIGYTF. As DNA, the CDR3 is TGCGCCAGCAGCTTGGAACAGGGGATTGGCTACACCTTC.

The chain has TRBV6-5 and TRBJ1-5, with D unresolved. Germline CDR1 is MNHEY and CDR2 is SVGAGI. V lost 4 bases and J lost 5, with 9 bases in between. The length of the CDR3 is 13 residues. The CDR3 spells CASSWGVHQPQHF. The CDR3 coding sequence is TGTGCCAGCAGTTGGGGAGTACATCAGCCCCAGCATTTT.

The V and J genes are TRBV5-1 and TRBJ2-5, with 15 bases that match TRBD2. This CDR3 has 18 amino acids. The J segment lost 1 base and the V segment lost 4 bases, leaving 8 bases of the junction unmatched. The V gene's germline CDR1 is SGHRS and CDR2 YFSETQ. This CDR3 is CASSPGTSGGPAQETQYF. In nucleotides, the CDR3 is TGCGCCAGCAGCCCGGGGACTAGCGGGGGGCCCGCCCAAGAGACCCAGTACTTC.

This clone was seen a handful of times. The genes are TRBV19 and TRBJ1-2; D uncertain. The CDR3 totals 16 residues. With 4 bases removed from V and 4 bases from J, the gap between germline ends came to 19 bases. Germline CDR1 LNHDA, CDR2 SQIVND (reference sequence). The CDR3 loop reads CASSKILLGAGYGYTF. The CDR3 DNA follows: TGTGCCAGTAGTAAGATTTTGTTGGGTGCGGGCTATGGCTACACCTTC.

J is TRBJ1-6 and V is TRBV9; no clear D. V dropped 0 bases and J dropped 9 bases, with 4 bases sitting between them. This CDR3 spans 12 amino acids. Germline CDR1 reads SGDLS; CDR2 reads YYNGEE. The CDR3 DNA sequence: TGTGCCAGCAGCGTAGCTAGTTCACCCCTCCACTTT. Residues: CASSVASSPLHF. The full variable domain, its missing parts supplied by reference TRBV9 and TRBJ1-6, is DSGVTQTPKHLITATGQRVTLRCSPRSGDLSVYWYQQSLDQGLQFLIQYYNGEERAKGNILERFSAQQFPDLHSELNLSSLELGDSALYFCASSVASSPLHFGNGTRLTVT.

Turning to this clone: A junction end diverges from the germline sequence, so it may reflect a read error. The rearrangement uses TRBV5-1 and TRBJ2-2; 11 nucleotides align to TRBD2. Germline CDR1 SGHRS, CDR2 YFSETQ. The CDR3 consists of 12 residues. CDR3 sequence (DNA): TGCGCCAGCAGCCCCCTAGCGGGGGGGCTGTTTTTT. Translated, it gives CASSPLAGGLFF.

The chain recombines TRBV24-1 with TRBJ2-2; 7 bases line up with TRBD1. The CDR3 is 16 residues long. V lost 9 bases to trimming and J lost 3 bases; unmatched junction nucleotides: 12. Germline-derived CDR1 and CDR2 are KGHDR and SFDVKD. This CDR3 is CATGTSGQTYTGELFF. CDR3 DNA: TGTGCCACCGGAACTTCGGGACAGACGTACACCGGGGAGCTGTTTTTT.

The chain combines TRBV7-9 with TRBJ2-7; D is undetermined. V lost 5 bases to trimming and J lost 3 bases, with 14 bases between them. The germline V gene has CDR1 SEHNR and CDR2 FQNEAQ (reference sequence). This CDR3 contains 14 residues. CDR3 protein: CASSPQVQHYEQYF. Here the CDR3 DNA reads TGTGCCAGCAGCCCTCAGGTACAGCACTACGAGCAGTACTTC.

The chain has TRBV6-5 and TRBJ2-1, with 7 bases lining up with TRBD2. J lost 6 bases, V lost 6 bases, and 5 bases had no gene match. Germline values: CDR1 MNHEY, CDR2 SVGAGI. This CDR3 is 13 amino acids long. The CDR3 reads CASRGRDFNEQFF. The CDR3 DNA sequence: TGTGCCAGCAGGGGGAGGGACTTCAATGAGCAGTTCTTC.

This chain's CDR3 is CASSAQGGGTPYEQYF. For the CDR3, the DNA is TGTGCCAGCAGTGCTCAAGGGGGGGGGACCCCCTACGAGCAGTACTTC. The V gene is TRBV6-1, the J gene TRBJ2-7; TRBD2 might be the D (7 bases). The CDR3 sequence is 16 residues long. Germline lookup yields CDR1 MNHNS and CDR2 SASEGT. Deletions cut 4 bases from V and 2 bases from J, with 18 bases between.

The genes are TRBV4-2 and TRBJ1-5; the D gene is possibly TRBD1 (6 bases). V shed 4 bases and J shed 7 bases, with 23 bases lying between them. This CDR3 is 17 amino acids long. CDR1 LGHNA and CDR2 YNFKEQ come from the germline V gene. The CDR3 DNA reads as TGTGCCAGCAGCCCAAGGGGGGGGATCGATTCTGGGCAGCCCCAGCATTTT. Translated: CASSPRGGIDSGQPQHF.

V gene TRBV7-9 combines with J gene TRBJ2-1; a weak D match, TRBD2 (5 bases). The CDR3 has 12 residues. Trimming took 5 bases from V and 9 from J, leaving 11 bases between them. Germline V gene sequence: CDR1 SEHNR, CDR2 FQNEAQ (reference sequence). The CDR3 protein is CASSQWAGEQFF. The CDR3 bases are TGTGCCAGCAGCCAGTGGGCGGGTGAGCAGTTCTTC. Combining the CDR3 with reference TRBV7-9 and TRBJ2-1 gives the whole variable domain DTGVSQNPRHKITKRGQNVTFRCDPISEHNRLYWYRQTLGQGPEFLTYFQNEAQLEKSRLLSDRFSAERPKGSFSTLEIQRTEQGDSAMYLCASSQWAGEQFFGPGTRLTVL.

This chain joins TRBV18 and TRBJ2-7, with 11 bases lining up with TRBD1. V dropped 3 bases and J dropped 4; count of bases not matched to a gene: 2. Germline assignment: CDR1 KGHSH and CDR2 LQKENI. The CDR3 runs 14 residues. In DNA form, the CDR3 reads TGTGCCAGCTCACCGGGACAGGGGGAGTACGAGCAGTACTTC. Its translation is CASSPGQGEYEQYF.

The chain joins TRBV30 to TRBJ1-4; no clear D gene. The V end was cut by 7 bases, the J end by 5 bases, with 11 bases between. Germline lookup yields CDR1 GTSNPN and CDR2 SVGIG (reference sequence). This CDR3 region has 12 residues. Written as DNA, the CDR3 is TGTGCCTATCGGGAGTCCAATGAAAAACTGTTTTTT. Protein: CAYRESNEKLFF.